This record looks at one T cell receptor (beta chain) sequence and its context. Its antigen remains unknown. At the time of sampling, donors were nominally healthy, though unrecorded immune exposures were likely. Primers: 60 Vbeta forward and 13 Jbeta reverse. The protocol was immunoSEQ multiplex PCR, while the TCRdb copy is restricted to in-frame clones and leaves out a portion. This sample's table has around 120,000 clones. The data derive from a study of cytomegalovirus exposure and HLA in healthy donors. Study results and limitations: As was reported, the HLA-A and HLA-B alleles of most subjects were accurately predicted from TCR beta sequences. Being productive about 87% or about 30% of the time was typical of most TCR beta V segments in an earlier analysis. Despite most TCR sequences being rare, some public TCRs occurred in many donors.

The CDR3 spans 14 residues. V was shortened by 0 bases and J by 0 bases, with 6 bases between the two germline ends. Germline CDR1 and CDR2: SGHRS and YFSETQ. The rearrangement uses TRBV5-1 and TRBJ2-5; no firm D call. The origin of this receptor is a man aged 50-60 years in good health and CMV-seronegative. The specimen was PBMCs. CDR3 in DNA: TGCGCCAGCAGCTTGGAGACACACCAAGAGACCCAGTACTTC. It specifies CASSLETHQETQYF.